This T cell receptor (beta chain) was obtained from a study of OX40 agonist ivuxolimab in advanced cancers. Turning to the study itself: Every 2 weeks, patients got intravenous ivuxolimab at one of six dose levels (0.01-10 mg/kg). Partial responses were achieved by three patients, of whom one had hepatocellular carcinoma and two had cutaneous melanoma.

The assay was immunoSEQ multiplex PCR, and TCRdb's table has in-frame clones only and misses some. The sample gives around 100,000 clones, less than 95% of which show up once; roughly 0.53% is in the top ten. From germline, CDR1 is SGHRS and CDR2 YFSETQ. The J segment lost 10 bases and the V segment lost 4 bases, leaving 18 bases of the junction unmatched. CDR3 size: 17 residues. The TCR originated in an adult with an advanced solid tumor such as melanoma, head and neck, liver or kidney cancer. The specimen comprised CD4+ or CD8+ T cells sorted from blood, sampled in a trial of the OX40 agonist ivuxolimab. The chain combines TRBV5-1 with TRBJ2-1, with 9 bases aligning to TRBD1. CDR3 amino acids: CASSLPFPGQGPQEQFF. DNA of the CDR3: TGCGCCAGCAGCCTGCCCTTTCCGGGACAGGGCCCACAAGAGCAGTTCTTC. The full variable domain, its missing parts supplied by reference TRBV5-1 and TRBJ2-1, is KAGVTQTPRYLIKTRGQQVTLSCSPISGHRSVSWYQQTPGQGLQFLFEYFSETQRNKGNFPGRFSGRQFSNSRSEMNVSTLELGDSALYLCASSLPFPGQGPQEQFFGPGTRLTVL.